Listed here are 20 T cell receptor beta chains from one sample, sequenced in a study of early T cells in non-severe SARS-CoV-2 infection. TCRdb itself ran the 5' RACE reads through MiXCR, one entry per CDR3 protein. The sample carries approximately 70,000 distinct CDR3 sequences, 10% to 15% recorded once. The sample consisted of whole blood. These receptors were obtained from an adult who was a healthcare worker with PCR-confirmed SARS-CoV-2 infection or an uninfected control (not recorded which).

This clonotype was observed at least ten times. Mismatch with germline at one junction end may stem from a read error. The chain is built from TRBV5-5 and TRBJ1-2, with D unresolved. This CDR3 contains 14 residues. CDR1 is SGHKS and CDR2 is YYEKEE in the germline V gene (reference sequence). The CDR3 spells CASSLAPLQYGYTF. The DNA for the CDR3 is TGTGCCAGCAGCTTGGCCCCTCTCCAATATGGCTACACCTTT.

This clonotype turned up a few times. V and J are TRBV6-5 and TRBJ2-5, with D uncertain. There are 16 residues in the CDR3. Germline V CDR1 and CDR2: MNHEY, SVGAGI. Trimming cost V 0 bases and J 1 base, with 12 bases left between them. The CDR3 DNA reads as TGTGCCAGCAGTTACTCGAATCCTGGAACCCAAGAGACCCAGTACTTC. Residues: CASSYSNPGTQETQYF.

This clonotype was counted ten times or more. The genes are TRBV15 and TRBJ2-5; TRBD2 matches 8 bases. Trimming at V came to 0 bases and at J to 7 bases, leaving 4 bases not matched to a gene. The CDR3 contains 14 residues. CDR1 LNHNV and CDR2 YYDKDF come from the germline V gene (reference sequence). CDR3 nucleotide sequence: TGTGCCACCAGCAGAGATACTAGCGGAGGGACCCAGTACTTC. It encodes CATSRDTSGGTQYF.

This clonotype was counted between two and nine times. CDR3 sequence (DNA): TGTGCCAGCAGTTCGCCTAGCGACATAAACGAGCAGTACTTC. It is translated as CASSSPSDINEQYF. The gene calls are TRBV28 and TRBJ2-7; perhaps TRBD2 as D (6 bases). Per the germline V gene, CDR1 is MDHEN and CDR2 is SYDVKM. V shed 4 bases and J shed 5 bases, with 15 bases lying between them. This CDR3 has 14 residues.

For this clonotype: Its ends do not fully match the called genes, so a read error is possible. The chain uses TRBV6-5 and TRBJ2-7, with a weak D call TRBD2 (7 bases). The CDR3 has 14 residues. Germline CDR1 is MNHEY and CDR2 is SVGAGI. CDR3 residues: CASSYSGGRYELYF. CDR3 DNA sequence: TGTGCCAGCAGTTACTCGGGGGGGCGTTACGAGCTGTACTTC.

This clonotype has more than one count but fewer than ten. The chain links TRBV7-9 to TRBJ2-7; TRBD1 matches at 10 bases. The J segment lost 4 bases and the V segment lost 2 bases, leaving 11 bases of the junction unmatched. The CDR3 consists of 17 residues. Per the germline V gene, CDR1 is SEHNR and CDR2 is FQNEAQ (reference sequence). In nucleotides, the CDR3 is TGTGCCAGCAGCTTACTTCCATTGGGGACAGGGGTATACGAGCAGTACTTC. Translation: CASSLLPLGTGVYEQYF.

The V gene is TRBV11-2, the J gene TRBJ1-5; D may be TRBD1 (5 bases). The CDR3 is 13 residues long. CDR1 is SGHAT, CDR2 FQNNGV, per germline. Trimming cost V 5 bases and J 5 bases, with 10 bases left between them. The CDR3: CASSRGVDQPQHF. CDR3 DNA: TGTGCCAGCAGCCGGGGGGTGGATCAGCCCCAGCATTTT.

This clonotype turned up a few times. The chain has TRBV5-1 and TRBJ2-2; weak D call: TRBD1 (5 bases). The CDR3 totals 14 residues. V was trimmed by 4 bases and J by 1 base, leaving 8 bases between them. CDR1 SGHRS and CDR2 YFSETQ come from the germline V gene. CDR3 amino acids: CASSKGVNTGELFF. DNA for the CDR3: TGCGCCAGCAGCAAAGGGGTGAACACCGGGGAGCTGTTTTTT.

This rearrangement joins TRBV29-1 to TRBJ2-2; D might be TRBD1 (5 bases). The CDR3 loop spans 13 amino acids. V was pared by 2 bases and J by 3 bases, with 7 bases between. CDR1 is SQVTM, CDR2 ANQGSEA, per germline. CDR3 nucleotide sequence: TGCAGCGTTGAACAGGGCTACACCGGGGAGCTGTTTTTT. Amino acid sequence: CSVEQGYTGELFF.

The V gene is TRBV13, the J gene TRBJ1-2; D gene uncertain. The CDR3 length is 13 residues. The germline CDR1 and CDR2 sequences are PRHDT and FYEKMQ (reference sequence). The V end lost 3 bases, the J end lost 8 bases, and 13 bases lay between the germline ends. The CDR3 sequence is CASSLGNSPGYTF. DNA of the CDR3: TGTGCCAGCAGCTTGGGGAACAGCCCGGGCTACACCTTC.

CDR3 DNA sequence: TGCGCCAGCAGGTTCCACGGACAGGGGGTCACAGATACGCAGTATTTT. Amino acids: CASRFHGQGVTDTQYF. V gene TRBV5-1 combines with J gene TRBJ2-3; 10 positions match TRBD1. Germline CDR1 is SGHRS and CDR2 is YFSETQ. The CDR3 is 16 amino acids. J gave up 2 bases and V 5 bases, and 8 bases lay outside the gene matches.

This chain uses TRBV11-2 with TRBJ2-1; possible D gene TRBD1, 6 bases. The CDR3 has 18 amino acids. The germline V and J ends were trimmed by 0 bases and 0 bases, with 15 bases remaining between them. Per the germline V gene, CDR1 is SGHAT and CDR2 is FQNNGV. This CDR3 is CASSLDIGLGASYNEQFF. The DNA for the CDR3 is TGTGCCAGCAGCTTAGATATTGGGTTGGGGGCCTCCTACAATGAGCAGTTCTTC.

This clonotype was observed at least ten times. This chain links TRBV7-9 with TRBJ2-1; TRBD1 agrees at 9 bases. The CDR3 extends over 15 amino acids. V lost 5 bases and J lost 5; bases outside the gene matches: 7. The germline V gene encodes CDR1 SEHNR and CDR2 FQNEAQ (reference sequence). CDR3 loop: CASSSTDRGHNEQFF. CDR3 DNA sequence: TGTGCCAGCAGCAGTACGGACAGGGGCCACAATGAGCAGTTCTTC.

In this sample, this clonotype turned up a few times. This sequence joins TRBV7-9 and TRBJ2-2; 7 bases align to TRBD1. Trimming removed 10 bases from V and 2 bases from J; junction bases left unmatched: 4. CDR3 length: 13 amino acids. Germline CDR1 is SEHNR and CDR2 is FQNEAQ (reference sequence). As DNA, the CDR3 is TGTGCCACCTGGGACAGCAACACCGGGGAGCTGTTTTTT. Translating it yields CATWDSNTGELFF.

This clonotype showed up just a few times. V is TRBV7-2 and J is TRBJ1-3, with TRBD1 identical over 8 bases. The V gene end was trimmed by 1 base and the J gene end by 8 bases; junction bases not matched to a gene: 4. The V gene's germline CDR1 is SGHTA and CDR2 FQGNSA. The CDR3 is 14 residues long. In DNA form, the CDR3 reads TGTGCCAGCAGCTTAGACAGGGGGTTAGACACCATATATTTT. Its protein product is CASSLDRGLDTIYF.

This clonotype has a handful of counts. The chain is built from TRBV7-2 and TRBJ1-2; D is unclear. This CDR3 spans 13 amino acids. Germline V gene sequence: CDR1 SGHTA, CDR2 FQGNSA. Trimming cost V 4 bases and J 3 bases, with 9 bases left between them. In DNA, the CDR3 is TGTGCCAGCAGCTCGCGTAGGGACTATGGCTACACCTTC. Its protein is CASSSRRDYGYTF.

The sample holds a few counts of this clonotype. This chain uses TRBV5-1 with TRBJ2-7; D unresolved. This CDR3 has 14 residues. Germline values: CDR1 SGHRS, CDR2 YFSETQ. V gave up 0 bases and J gave up 6 bases, with 13 bases separating them. For the CDR3, the DNA is TGCGCCAGCAGCTTGGAACAGACTGCCGGCGAGCAGTACTTC. Encoded protein: CASSLEQTAGEQYF.

This clonotype was counted many times. This chain joins TRBV20-1 and TRBJ1-1, with TRBD1 identical over 11 bases. Germline CDR1 is DFQATT and CDR2 is SNEGSKA (reference sequence). The CDR3 has 14 residues. V shed 6 bases and J 4 bases; nucleotides not matched to a gene: 7. CDR3 in amino acids: CSAENGQGATEAFF. The CDR3 DNA reads as TGCAGTGCGGAAAACGGACAGGGGGCCACTGAAGCTTTCTTT.

This clonotype was counted ten times or more. The V and J genes are TRBV6-2 or TRBV6-3 and TRBJ2-7; tentatively, D is TRBD1 or TRBD2 (6 bases each). The CDR3 totals 17 residues. Germline V gene data show CDR1 as MNHEY and CDR2 as SVGEGT. The V and J ends lost 2 bases and 3 bases respectively, with 20 bases between them. The CDR3 coding sequence is TGTGCCAGCAGTTACGCCGCCGGGGGCGCTACTTACTACGAGCAGTACTTC. Its protein is CASSYAAGGATYYEQYF.

This rearrangement joins TRBV19 to TRBJ2-2, with D possibly being TRBD1 (5 bases). This CDR3 has 13 amino acids. Germline V CDR1 and CDR2: LNHDA, SQIVND (reference sequence). Trimming removed 5 bases from V and 4 bases from J, with 8 bases in between. CDR3 sequence reads: CASSSRVTGELFF. Written as DNA, the CDR3 is TGTGCCAGTAGTTCCAGGGTCACCGGGGAGCTGTTTTTT.